This entry describes one TCR beta chain. Its antigen remains unidentified. Per-base quality was not reported, and no clone a single base away is much larger than it. The source of the sample is a study of Tregs in tolerant kidney transplant recipients (dated by TCRdb to the late 2010s). Broadly, across the study: Before combined kidney and bone marrow transplantation, this study identified donor-specific regulatory T cells using TCRbeta sequencing and then followed those same cells after transplant. In a few healthy controls, several methods of expanding Tregs specific for an allogeneic donor were compared by TCRbeta repertoire sequencing.

For TCRbeta CDR3 sequencing, genomic DNA was extracted from sorted cells using the QIAGEN DNeasy Blood and Tissue Kit. High-throughput TCRbeta CDR3 sequencing was carried out commercially through immunoSEQ, with PCR amplification with bias correction and internal controls included. On the study's bioinformatics: A unique productive TCRbeta sequence was defined by the CDR3 nucleotide sequence when primers matched, and otherwise by the CDR3 amino acid sequence together with the Vbeta and Jbeta genes. As a correction for sorting error, sequences shared between sorted populations at a frequency ratio of 2:1 or less were discarded, and the remaining shared sequences were assigned to the higher population. A sequence was defined as donor-reactive if the sequence was expanded at least 5-fold in CFSE-low cells compared with unstimulated cells and had a frequency of at least 0.01% in CFSE-low cells. Repertoire divergence was quantified by Jensen-Shannon divergence calculated from the top 100 TCRbeta sequences ranked by frequency. For samples with multiple sequencing runs, sorting error was corrected in each run separately before the runs were combined. The source is immuneACCESS, and TCRdb retained only in-frame sequences with V and J called. Part of the clones is not carried over; for the studies checked, unresolved V genes explain less than half of this, and the remainder is unexplained. The V and J calls and clone size come from that table; D and trimming were worked out from the DNA. The sample yields about 240,000 clones; about 86% were counted once. Of the sample, less than 0.75% is held by the ten largest clones.

Unstimulated Tregs (CD4+CD25+CD127-), CD4+ non-Tregs (CD4+CD25-), CD4 and CD8 cells were FACS-sorted from thawed PBMCs. Blood from healthy controls was obtained either as purchased buffy coats or from healthy volunteers. Healthy control blood was separated into PBMCs by Ficoll density gradient and cryopreserved, and patient PBMCs were collected both before and after transplant. What the authors observed across the whole study: The study was constrained by small patient numbers, and validation of the findings is required in larger populations and under other immunosuppression protocols. Expanding Tregs with activated donor B cells appeared to identify the most biologically relevant and donor-specific TCRbeta repertoire. Although technical replication error seemed to be minimal, the question of biological reproducibility was not addressed directly.

The germline V gene provides CDR1 SNHLY and CDR2 FYNNEI. The junction shows trimming of 1 base on V and 7 bases on J, and the gene matches do not reach 4 bases of it. The CDR3 runs 16 amino acids, cysteine and phenylalanine included. Left in the record is the CDR3 DNA by itself, 48 bases read in frame from the first base. Sequencing was performed on CD4+ T cells from blood. The V gene is TRBV2 and the J gene is TRBJ2-1; 13 of the junction bases match TRBD2. This sequence was found in a human donor in good health. Here the CDR3 is given as CASSEELAGGWNEQFF. In nucleotides, the sequence is TGTGCCAGCAGTGAAGAACTAGCGGGAGGGTGGAATGAGCAGTTCTTC.